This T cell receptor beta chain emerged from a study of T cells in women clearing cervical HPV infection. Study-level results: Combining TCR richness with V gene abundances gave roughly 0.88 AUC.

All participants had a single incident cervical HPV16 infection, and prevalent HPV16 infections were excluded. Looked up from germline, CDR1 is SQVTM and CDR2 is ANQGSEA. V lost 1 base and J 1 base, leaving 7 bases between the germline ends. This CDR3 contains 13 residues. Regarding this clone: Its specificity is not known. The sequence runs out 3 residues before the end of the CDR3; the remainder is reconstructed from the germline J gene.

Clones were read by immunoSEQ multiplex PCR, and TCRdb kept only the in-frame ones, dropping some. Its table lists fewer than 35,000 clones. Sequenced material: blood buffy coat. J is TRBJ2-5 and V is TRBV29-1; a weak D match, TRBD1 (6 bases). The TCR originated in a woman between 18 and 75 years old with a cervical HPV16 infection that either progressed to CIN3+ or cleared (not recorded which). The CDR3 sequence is CSVEGGGQETQYF. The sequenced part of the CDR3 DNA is TGCAGCGTTGAAGGAGGGGGCCAAGAGACC.